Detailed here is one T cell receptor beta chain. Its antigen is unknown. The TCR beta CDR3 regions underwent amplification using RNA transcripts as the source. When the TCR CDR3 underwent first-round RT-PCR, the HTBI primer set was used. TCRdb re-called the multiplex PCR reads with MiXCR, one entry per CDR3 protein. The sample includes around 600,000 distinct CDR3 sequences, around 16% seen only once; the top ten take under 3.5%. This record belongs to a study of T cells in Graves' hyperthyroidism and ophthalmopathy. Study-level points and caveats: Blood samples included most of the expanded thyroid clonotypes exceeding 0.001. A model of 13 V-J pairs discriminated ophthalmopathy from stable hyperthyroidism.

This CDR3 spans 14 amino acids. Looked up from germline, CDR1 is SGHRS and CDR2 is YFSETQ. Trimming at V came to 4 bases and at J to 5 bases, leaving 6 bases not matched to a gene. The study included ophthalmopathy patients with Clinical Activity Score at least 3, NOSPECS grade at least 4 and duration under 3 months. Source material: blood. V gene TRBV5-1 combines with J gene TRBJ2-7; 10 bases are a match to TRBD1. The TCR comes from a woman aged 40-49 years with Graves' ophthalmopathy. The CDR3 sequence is CASSLGQGINEQYF. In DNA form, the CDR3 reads TGCGCCAGCAGCCTGGGACAGGGGATCAACGAGCAGTACTTC.